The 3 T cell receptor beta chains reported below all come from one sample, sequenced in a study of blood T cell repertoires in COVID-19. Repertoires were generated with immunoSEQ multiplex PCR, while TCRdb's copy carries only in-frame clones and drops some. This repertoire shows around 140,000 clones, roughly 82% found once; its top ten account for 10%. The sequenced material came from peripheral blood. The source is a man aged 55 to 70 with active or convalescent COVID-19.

CDR3 coding DNA: TGCGCCAGCAGCCCGACCCTAGCGACAGATACGCAGTATTTT. Amino acid sequence: CASSPTLATDTQYF. The rearrangement joins TRBV4-3 to TRBJ2-3; D is perhaps TRBD2 (6 bases). The V and J ends lost 4 bases and 3 bases respectively, with 11 bases between them. This CDR3 has 14 amino acids. Per the germline V gene, CDR1 is LGHNA and CDR2 is YSLEER.

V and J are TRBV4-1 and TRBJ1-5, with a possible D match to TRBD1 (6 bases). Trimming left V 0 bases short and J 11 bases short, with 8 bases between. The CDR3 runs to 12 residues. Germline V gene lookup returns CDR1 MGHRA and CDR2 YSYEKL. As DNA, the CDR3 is TGCGCCAGCAGCCAAGAGAGGGGGTCCCAGCATTTT. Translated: CASSQERGSQHF.

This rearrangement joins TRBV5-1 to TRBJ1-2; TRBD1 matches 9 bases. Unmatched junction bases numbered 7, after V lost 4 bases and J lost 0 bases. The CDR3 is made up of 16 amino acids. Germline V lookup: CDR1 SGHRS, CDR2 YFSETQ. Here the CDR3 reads CASSGGQGPPNYGYTF. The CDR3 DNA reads TGCGCCAGCAGCGGGGGACAGGGCCCTCCTAACTATGGCTACACCTTC.